This T cell receptor beta chain derives from a study of shared clonotypes between healthy human individuals. In the study overall: Per donor, three plates held CD4 naive cells, three held CD4 memory, two held CD8 naive and one held CD8 memory.

Germline V gene sequence: CDR1 LNHNV, CDR2 YYDKDF (reference sequence). The CDR3 contains 18 residues. Unmatched junction bases numbered 9, after V lost 0 bases and J lost 0 bases. A remark on this clone: The antigen remains unidentified.

Study results and limitations: Memory subsets generally showed smaller estimated richness than naive subsets did. Measured sharing among donors was expected to vary with sequencing depth.

The method was immunoSEQ multiplex PCR; TCRdb's version includes in-frame clones alone and lacks a portion of them. Of about 1.5 million clones in the sample, nearly 99% were seen once. The chain joins TRBV15 to TRBJ2-3; TRBD2 agrees at 7 bases. The sequenced sample was naive CD4+ T cells sorted from blood. Subset described: CD45RA+ positively selected. This TCR was sampled from a man aged 30 to 39 in good health. CDR3 in amino acids: CATSRDRAASGSTDTQYF. CDR3 DNA sequence: TGTGCCACCAGCAGAGATCGAGCGGCTAGCGGCAGCACAGATACGCAGTATTTT.